This record looks at one TCR beta chain sequence and its context. Antigen: not known. The sample originates from a study of T cell responses to AZD1222 COVID-19 vaccine. Study in general: Combined were second doses at about 4 or about 12 weeks. Study outcomes and limitations: Nearly half of the spike-specific TCRs reportedly recognize variant regions that carry no mutations. An increase in Spike-specific TCR breadth and depth was observed after two AZD1222 doses. The donors showed a predominance of white British ancestry and of females, with possible underestimation of clonal diversity.

This CDR3 comprises 14 residues. Germline V gene lookup returns CDR1 SGHAT and CDR2 FQNNGV. Trimming shortened V by 5 bases and J by 8 bases, and 16 bases separated the two germline ends. This table comes from immunoSEQ multiplex PCR, and its TCRdb copy is limited to in-frame clones, with some not included. Here the sample spans roughly 190,000 clones, roughly 90% being singletons. The TCR originated in an adult in good health. Material: peripheral blood, obtained on day 0 of AZD1222 vaccination. The V and J genes are TRBV11-2 and TRBJ2-1, with D uncertain. The CDR3 here is CASSPGTTVYEQFF. As DNA, the CDR3 is TGTGCCAGCAGCCCAGGAACAACAGTATATGAGCAGTTCTTC. Full variable domain (remainder filled in from reference TRBV11-2 and TRBJ2-1): EAGVAQSPRYKIIEKRQSVAFWCNPISGHATLYWYQQILGQGPKLLIQFQNNGVVDDSQLPKDRFSAERLKGVDSTLKIQPAKLEDSAVYLCASSPGTTVYEQFFGPGTRLTVL.